This TCR beta chain was retrieved from a study of vaccination and CD4 T cells after COVID-19. This clonotype was observed a handful of times. Its specificity is not known. Unmatched junction bases numbered 12, after V lost 1 base and J lost 6 bases. Looked up from germline, CDR1 is SGHVS and CDR2 is FNYEAQ. This CDR3 is 17 amino acids long. The Oncomine TCR Beta short-read assay sequenced DNA from cultured CD4+ T cells. TCRdb ran MiXCR on the PCR reads and lists one entry per CDR3 protein. In the table there are around 10,000 distinct CDR3 sequences, under 70% of which are singletons. Treatment given: approximately 10-day PBMC culture with coronavirus spike peptide pools or control peptides (ViraFEST assay).

This TCR was sampled from a human donor who had recovered from COVID-19. The sequenced material came from CD4+ T cells from blood, cultured in vitro. This rearrangement joins TRBV7-6 to TRBJ2-5; 9 nucleotides align to TRBD2. The DNA of the CDR3 is TGTGCCAGCAGCTTAGATGTCTGGAGCGGGGGGATGAAGACCCAGTACTTC. It yields the protein CASSLDVWSGGMKTQYF.